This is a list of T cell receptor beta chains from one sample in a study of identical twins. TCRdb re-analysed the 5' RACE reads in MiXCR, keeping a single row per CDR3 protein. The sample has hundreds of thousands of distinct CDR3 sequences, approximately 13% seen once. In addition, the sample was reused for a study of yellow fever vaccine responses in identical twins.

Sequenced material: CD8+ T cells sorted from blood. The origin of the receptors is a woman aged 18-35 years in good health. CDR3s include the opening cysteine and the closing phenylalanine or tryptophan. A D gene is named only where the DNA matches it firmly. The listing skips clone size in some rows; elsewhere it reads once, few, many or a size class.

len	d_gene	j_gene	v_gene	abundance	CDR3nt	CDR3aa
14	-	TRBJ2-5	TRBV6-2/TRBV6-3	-	TGTGCCAGCAGTTATGGACAGAAACAAGAGACCCAGTACTTC	CASSYGQKQETQYF
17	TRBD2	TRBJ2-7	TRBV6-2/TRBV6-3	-	TGTGCCAGCAGTTACTCCCTACTAGCGGGAGGGACCTACGAGCAGTACTTC	CASSYSLLAGGTYEQYF
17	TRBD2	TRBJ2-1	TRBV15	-	TGTGCCACCAGCCTAGGATTAGCGGGGGCCGCACTCAATGAGCAGTTCTTC	CATSLGLAGAALNEQFF
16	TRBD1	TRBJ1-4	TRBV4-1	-	TGCGCCAGCAGCCAAGCACAGGGGGCGGCTAATGAAAAACTGTTTTTT	CASSQAQGAANEKLFF
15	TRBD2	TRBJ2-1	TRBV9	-	TGTGCCAGCAGCGCCGACAGCGGGAGGGAGAATGAGCAGTTCTTC	CASSADSGRENEQFF
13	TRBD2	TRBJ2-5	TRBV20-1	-	TGCAGTTCCCTAGCGGAGGACCAAGAGACCCAGTACTTC	CSSLAEDQETQYF
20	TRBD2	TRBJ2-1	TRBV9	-	TGTGCCAGCAGCGTAGGACCCTCCGGTGCTAGCGGGAAGTTCTTGAATGAGCAGTTCTTC	CASSVGPSGASGKFLNEQFF
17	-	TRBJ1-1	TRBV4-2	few	TGTGCCAGCAGCCTTATGACAGGAGAACACGTCCTCCATGAAGCTTTCTTT	CASSLMTGEHVLHEAFF
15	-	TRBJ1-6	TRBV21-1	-	TGTGCCAGCAGCCGGACTCTAACCGCCTATTCACCCCTCCACTTT	CASSRTLTAYSPLHF
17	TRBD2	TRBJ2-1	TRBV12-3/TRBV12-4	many	TGTGCCAGCAGTTTAGCGCGACTAGCCATGTCCTACAATGAGCAGTTCTTC	CASSLARLAMSYNEQFF
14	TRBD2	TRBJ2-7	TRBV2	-	TGTGCCAGCAGCCGGACTAGCGCTACCTACGAGCAGTACTTC	CASSRTSATYEQYF
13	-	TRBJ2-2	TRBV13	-	TGTGCCAGCAGGCTGGGTAACACCGGGGAGCTGTTTTTT	CASRLGNTGELFF
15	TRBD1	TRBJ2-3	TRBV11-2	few	TGTGCCAGCAGCCCCGGGACAGGACTTGGGGATACGCAGTATTTT	CASSPGTGLGDTQYF
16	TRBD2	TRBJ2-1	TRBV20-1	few	TGCAGTGCTAGAGATATACTAGCGGAATACATCGATGAGCAGTTCTTC	CSARDILAEYIDEQFF
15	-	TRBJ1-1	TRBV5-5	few	TGTGCCAGCACCCCTTGGTACGCGGTGAACACTGAAGCTTTCTTT	CASTPWYAVNTEAFF
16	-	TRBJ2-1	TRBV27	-	TGTGCCAGCAGTTTATCTGGGGGGCCGCTCAGGGATGAGCAGTTCTTC	CASSLSGGPLRDEQFF
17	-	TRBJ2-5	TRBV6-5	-	TGTGCCAGCAGTTACCTGAAGACCGCTAGCAGGAAAGAGACCCAGTACTTC	CASSYLKTASRKETQYF
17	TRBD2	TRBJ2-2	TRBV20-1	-	TGCAGTGCGTCCGGGACTAGCGGGTTGGGAAACACCGGGGAGCTGTTTTTT	CSASGTSGLGNTGELFF
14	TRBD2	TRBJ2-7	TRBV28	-	TGTGCCAGCTCCAGACTAGCGGGGACCTACGAGCAGTACTTC	CASSRLAGTYEQYF
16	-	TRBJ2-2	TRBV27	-	TGTGCCAGCAGTTTCCCATTGGGATTAAACACCGGGGAGCTGTTTTTT	CASSFPLGLNTGELFF
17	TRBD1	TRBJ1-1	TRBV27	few	TGTGCCAGCAGTTTACCACCGGGACAGGGGCGTCTAGCCCCAGCTTTCTTT	CASSLPPGQGRLAPAFF
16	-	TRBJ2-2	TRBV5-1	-	TGCGCCAGCACCAACCGGCCGGGATTAGGAGGCGGGGAGCTGTTTTTT	CASTNRPGLGGGELFF